Included here is one TCR beta chain sequence, with context. This sample is drawn from a study of T cell changes during pregnancy in multiple sclerosis. Using immunoSEQ multiplex PCR, the repertoire was profiled, and TCRdb retains in-frame clones only, with some absent. The sample has under 45,000 clones, around 93% seen once. V was clipped by 4 bases and J by 5 bases, with 18 bases between them. This CDR3 is built from 17 residues. The germline V gene encodes CDR1 LGHNA and CDR2 YSLEER. This TCR was recovered from a female donor with multiple sclerosis, enrolled in a pregnancy study. The rearrangement joins TRBV4-3 to TRBJ1-6; D is perhaps TRBD1 (5 bases). The material sequenced was CD4+ T cells from peripheral blood mononuclear cells, taken in the third trimester of pregnancy. The CDR3 sequence: CASSPVQGGSDNSPLHF. The CDR3 nucleotides are TGCGCCAGCAGCCCCGTGCAGGGAGGGTCAGATAATTCACCCCTCCACTTT.